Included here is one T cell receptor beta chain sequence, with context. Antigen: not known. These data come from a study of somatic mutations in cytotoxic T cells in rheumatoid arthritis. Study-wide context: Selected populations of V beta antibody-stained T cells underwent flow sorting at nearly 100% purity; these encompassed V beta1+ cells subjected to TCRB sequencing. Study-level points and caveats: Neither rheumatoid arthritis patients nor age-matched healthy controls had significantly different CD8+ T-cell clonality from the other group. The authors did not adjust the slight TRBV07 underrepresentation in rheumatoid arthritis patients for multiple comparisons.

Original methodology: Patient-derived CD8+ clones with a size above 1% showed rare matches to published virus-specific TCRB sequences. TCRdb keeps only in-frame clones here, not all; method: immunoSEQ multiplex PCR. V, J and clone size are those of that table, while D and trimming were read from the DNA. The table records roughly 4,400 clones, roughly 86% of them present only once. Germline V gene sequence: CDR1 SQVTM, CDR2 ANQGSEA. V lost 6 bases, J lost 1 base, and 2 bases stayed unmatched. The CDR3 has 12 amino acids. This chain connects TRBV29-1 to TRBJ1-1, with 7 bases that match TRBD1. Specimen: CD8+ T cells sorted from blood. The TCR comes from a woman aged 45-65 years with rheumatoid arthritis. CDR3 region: CSVGGKNTEAFF. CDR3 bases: TGCAGCGTAGGGGGCAAGAACACTGAAGCTTTCTTT.